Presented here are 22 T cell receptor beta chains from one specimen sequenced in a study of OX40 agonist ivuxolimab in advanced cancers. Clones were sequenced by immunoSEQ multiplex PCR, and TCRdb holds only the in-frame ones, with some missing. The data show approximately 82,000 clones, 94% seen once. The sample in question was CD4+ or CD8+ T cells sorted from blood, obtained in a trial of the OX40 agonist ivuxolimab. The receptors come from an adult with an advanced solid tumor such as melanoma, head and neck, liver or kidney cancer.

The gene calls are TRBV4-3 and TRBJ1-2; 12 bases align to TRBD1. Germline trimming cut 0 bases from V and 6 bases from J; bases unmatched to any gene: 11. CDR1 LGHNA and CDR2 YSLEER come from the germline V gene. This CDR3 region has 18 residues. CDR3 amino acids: CASSQDGTGGPEWHGYTF. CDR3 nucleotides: TGCGCCAGCAGCCAAGATGGGACAGGGGGCCCGGAGTGGCATGGCTACACCTTC.

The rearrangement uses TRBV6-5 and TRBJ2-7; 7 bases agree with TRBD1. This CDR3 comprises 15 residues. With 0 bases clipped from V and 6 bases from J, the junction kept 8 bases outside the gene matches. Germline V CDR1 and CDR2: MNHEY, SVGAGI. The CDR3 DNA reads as TGTGCCAGCAGTTACTCCGACAGGGTCATAGGCGAGCAGTACTTC. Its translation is CASSYSDRVIGEQYF.

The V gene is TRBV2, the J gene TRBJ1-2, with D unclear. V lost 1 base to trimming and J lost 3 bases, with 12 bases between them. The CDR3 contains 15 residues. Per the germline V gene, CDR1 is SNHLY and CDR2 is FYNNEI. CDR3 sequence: CASSEGPRPYYGYTF. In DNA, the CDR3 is TGTGCCAGCAGTGAAGGGCCAAGACCTTACTATGGCTACACCTTC.

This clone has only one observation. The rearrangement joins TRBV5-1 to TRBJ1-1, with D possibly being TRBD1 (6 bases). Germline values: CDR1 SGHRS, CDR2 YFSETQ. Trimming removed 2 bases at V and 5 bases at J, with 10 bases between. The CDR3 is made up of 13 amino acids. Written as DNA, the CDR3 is TGCGCCAGCAGCTTACAGGGTTGGACTGAAGCTTTCTTT. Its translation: CASSLQGWTEAFF.

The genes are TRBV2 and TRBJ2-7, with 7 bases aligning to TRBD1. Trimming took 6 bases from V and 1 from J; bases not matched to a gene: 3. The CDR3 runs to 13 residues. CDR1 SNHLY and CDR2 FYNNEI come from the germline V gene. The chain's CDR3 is CASRGTVSYEQYF. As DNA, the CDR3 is TGTGCCAGCAGGGGGACAGTTTCCTACGAGCAGTACTTC.

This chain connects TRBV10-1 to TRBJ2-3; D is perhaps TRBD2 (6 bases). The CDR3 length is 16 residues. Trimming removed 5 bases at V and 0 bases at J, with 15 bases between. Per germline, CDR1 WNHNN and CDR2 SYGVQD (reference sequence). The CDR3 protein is CASSPTSSSSTDTQYF. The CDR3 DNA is TGCGCCAGCAGTCCAACTAGCAGCAGCAGCACAGATACGCAGTATTTT.

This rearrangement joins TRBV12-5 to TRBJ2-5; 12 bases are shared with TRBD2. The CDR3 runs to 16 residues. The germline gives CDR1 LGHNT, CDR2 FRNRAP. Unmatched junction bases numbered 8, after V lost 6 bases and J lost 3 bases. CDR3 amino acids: CASGRGLAGFEETQYF. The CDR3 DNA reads TGTGCTAGTGGCCGCGGACTAGCGGGGTTCGAAGAGACCCAGTACTTC. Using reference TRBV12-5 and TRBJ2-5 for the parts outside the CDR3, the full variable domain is DARVTQTPRHKVTEMGQEVTMRCQPILGHNTVFWYRQTMMQGLELLAYFRNRAPLDDSGMPKDRFSAEMPDATLATLKIQPSEPRDSAVYFCASGRGLAGFEETQYFGPGTRLLVL.

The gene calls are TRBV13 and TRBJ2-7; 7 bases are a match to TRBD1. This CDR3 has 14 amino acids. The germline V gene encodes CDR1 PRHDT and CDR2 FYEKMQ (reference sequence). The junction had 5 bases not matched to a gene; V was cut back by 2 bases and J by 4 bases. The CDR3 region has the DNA TGTGCCAGCAGCTTATGGGGACAGACGTACGAGCAGTACTTC. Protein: CASSLWGQTYEQYF. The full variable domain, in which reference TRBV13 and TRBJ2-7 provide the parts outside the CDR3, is AAGVIQSPRHLIKEKRETATLKCYPIPRHDTVYWYQQGPGQDPQFLISFYEKMQSDKGSIPDRFSAQQFSDYHSELNMSSLELGDSALYFCASSLWGQTYEQYFGPGTRLTVT.

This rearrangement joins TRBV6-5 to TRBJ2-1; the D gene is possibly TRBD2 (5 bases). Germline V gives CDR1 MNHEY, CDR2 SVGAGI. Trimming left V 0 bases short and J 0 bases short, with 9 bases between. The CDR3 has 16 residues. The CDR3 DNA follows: TGTGCCAGCAGTTACTCGAGCGGCTACTCCTACAATGAGCAGTTCTTC. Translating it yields CASSYSSGYSYNEQFF.

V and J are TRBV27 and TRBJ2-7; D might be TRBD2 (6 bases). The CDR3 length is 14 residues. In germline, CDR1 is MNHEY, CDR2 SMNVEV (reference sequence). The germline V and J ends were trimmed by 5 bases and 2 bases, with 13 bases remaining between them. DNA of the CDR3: TGTGCCAGCAGTCTGGAGGGCGAGCCCTACGAGCAGTACTTC. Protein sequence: CASSLEGEPYEQYF.

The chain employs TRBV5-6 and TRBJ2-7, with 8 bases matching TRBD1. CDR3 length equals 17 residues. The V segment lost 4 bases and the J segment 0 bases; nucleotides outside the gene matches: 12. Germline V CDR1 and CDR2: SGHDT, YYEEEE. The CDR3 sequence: CASSPSRTGSGSYEQYF. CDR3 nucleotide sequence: TGTGCCAGCAGCCCTAGCCGGACAGGGTCTGGCTCCTACGAGCAGTACTTC.

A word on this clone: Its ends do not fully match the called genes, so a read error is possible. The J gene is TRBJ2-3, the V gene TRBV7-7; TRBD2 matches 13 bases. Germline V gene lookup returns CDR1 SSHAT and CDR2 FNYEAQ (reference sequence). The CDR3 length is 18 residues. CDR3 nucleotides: TGTGCTAGCAGCTTAGGGTACGGACTAGCGGGAGGCACAGATACGCAGTATTTT. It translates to CASSLGYGLAGGTDTQYF.

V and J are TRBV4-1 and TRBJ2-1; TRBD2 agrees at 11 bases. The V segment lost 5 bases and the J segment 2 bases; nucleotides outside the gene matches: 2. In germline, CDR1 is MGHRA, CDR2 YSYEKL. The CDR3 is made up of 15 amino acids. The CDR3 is CASSVGLAAYNEQFF. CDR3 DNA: TGCGCCAGCAGCGTGGGACTAGCGGCCTACAATGAGCAGTTCTTC.

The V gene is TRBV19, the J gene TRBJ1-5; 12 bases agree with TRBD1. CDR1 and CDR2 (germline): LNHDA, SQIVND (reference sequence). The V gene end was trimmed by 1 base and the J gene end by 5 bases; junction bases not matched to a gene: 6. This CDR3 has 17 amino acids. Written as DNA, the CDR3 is TGTGCCAGTAGTATAGCGTCCGGGACAGGGGGCTATCAGCCCCAGCATTTT. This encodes CASSIASGTGGYQPQHF.

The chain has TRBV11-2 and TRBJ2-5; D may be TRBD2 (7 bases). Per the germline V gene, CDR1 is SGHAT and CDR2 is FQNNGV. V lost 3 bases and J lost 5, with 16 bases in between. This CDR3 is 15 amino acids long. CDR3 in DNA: TGTGCCAGCAGCTTGGGGGGGGCTTCCCAGGAGACCCAGTACTTC. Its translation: CASSLGGASQETQYF.

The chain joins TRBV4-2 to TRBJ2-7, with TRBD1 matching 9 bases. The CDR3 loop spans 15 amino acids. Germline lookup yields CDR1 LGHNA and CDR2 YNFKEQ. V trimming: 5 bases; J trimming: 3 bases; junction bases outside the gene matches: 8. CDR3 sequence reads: CASSSGTGSIYEQYF. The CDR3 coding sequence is TGTGCCAGCAGCTCCGGGACAGGGAGTATCTACGAGCAGTACTTC.

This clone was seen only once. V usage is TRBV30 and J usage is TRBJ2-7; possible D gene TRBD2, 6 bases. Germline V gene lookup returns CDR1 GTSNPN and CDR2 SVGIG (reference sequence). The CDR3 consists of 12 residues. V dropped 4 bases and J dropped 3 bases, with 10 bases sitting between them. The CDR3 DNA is TGTGCCTGGAAGGCGGGAATCTACGAGCAGTACTTC. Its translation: CAWKAGIYEQYF. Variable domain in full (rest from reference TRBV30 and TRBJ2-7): SQTIHQWPATLVQPVGSPLSLECTVEGTSNPNLYWYRQAAGRGLQLLFYSVGIGQISSEVPQNLSASRPQDRQFILSSKKLLLSDSGFYLCAWKAGIYEQYFGPGTRLTVT.

CDR3 DNA sequence: TGCGCCAGCAGAAGCGGGGGGGTATACACCGGGGAGCTGTTTTTT. It yields the protein CASRSGGVYTGELFF. The chain is built from TRBV23-1 and TRBJ2-2, with 10 bases matching TRBD2. TRBV23-1 is recorded as an ORF, its role being uncertain. The V and J ends lost 6 bases and 3 bases, in that order; junction bases with no gene match: 4. This CDR3 is built from 15 residues.

In nucleotides, the CDR3 is TGTGCCAGCAGCCCCGGACCGAGCCAAGAGACCCAGTACTTC. Its protein product is CASSPGPSQETQYF. This rearrangement joins TRBV2 to TRBJ2-5; D gene unclear. Germline V CDR1 and CDR2: SNHLY, FYNNEI. Trimming cost V 6 bases and J 1 base, with 12 bases left between them. The CDR3 spans 14 residues.

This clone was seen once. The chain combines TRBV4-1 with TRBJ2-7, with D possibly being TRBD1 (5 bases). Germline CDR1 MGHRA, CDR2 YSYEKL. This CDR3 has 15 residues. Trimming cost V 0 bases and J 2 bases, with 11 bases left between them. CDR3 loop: CASSQDRSRAYEQYF. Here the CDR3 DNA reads TGCGCCAGCAGCCAAGATCGGTCCAGGGCCTACGAGCAGTACTTC.

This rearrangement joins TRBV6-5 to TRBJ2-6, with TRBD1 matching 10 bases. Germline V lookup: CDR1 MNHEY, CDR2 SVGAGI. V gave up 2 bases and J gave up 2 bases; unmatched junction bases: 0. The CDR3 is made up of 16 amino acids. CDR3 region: CASSYGQGAGANVLTF. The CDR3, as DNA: TGTGCCAGCAGTTACGGACAGGGGGCTGGGGCCAACGTCCTGACTTTC.

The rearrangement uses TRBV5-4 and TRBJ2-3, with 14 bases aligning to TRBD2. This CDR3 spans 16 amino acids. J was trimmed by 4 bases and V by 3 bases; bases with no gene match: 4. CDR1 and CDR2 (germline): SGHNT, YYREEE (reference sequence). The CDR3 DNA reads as TGTGCCAGCAGCTGGGGGACTAGCGGGAGTGCAGATACGCAGTATTTT. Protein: CASSWGTSGSADTQYF.